A single sample gave rise to the 9 T cell receptor beta chains below, sequenced in a study of identifying expanded T cells in peripheral blood. Only in-frame clones appear in the TCRdb table, and some are missing; sequencing was by immunoSEQ multiplex PCR. The data contain 70,000 to 100,000 clones, around 85% of them singletons. Source material: blood. The source of these receptors is a person aged 18 to 75 in good health.

This sequence joins TRBV7-9 and TRBJ2-1; D is perhaps TRBD2 (6 bases). V was clipped by 5 bases and J by 0 bases, with 17 bases between them. The CDR3 is 17 residues long. CDR1 is SEHNR and CDR2 is FQNEAQ in the germline V gene (reference sequence). CDR3 loop: CASSPGEVWTSYNEQFF. The CDR3 nucleotides are TGTGCCAGCAGCCCGGGGGAGGTATGGACCTCCTACAATGAGCAGTTCTTC.

The J gene is TRBJ1-1, the V gene TRBV6-1; D perhaps matches TRBD1 (5 bases). This CDR3 has 14 residues. Germline-derived CDR1 and CDR2 are MNHNS and SASEGT. V was pared by 6 bases and J by 1 base, with 12 bases between. The DNA of the CDR3 is TGTGCCAGCAGCGACGACAGACGGAACACTGAAGCTTTCTTT. Translating gives CASSDDRRNTEAFF.

This rearrangement joins TRBV6-5 to TRBJ2-1; TRBD2 matches at 8 bases. The germline gives CDR1 MNHEY, CDR2 SVGAGI. The length of the CDR3 is 15 residues. Trimming took 3 bases from V and 4 from J; bases not matched to a gene: 5. CDR3 protein: CASSYTGGTYNEQFF. The CDR3 DNA is TGTGCCAGCAGTTATACGGGGGGGACTTACAATGAGCAGTTCTTC.

The chain joins TRBV2 to TRBJ1-2, with 9 bases fitting TRBD1. The germline V gene has CDR1 SNHLY and CDR2 FYNNEI. V trimming: 8 bases; J trimming: 4 bases; junction bases outside the gene matches: 2. The length of the CDR3 is 12 residues. As DNA, the CDR3 is TGTGCCAGCGGGACAGGGAGCTATGGCTACACCTTC. Its translation: CASGTGSYGYTF. The variable domain in full, with the rest retrieved from reference TRBV2 and TRBJ1-2, is EPEVTQTPSHQVTQMGQEVILRCVPISNHLYFYWYRQILGQKVEFLVSFYNNEISEKSEIFDDQFSVERPDGSNFTLKIRSTKLEDSAMYFCASGTGSYGYTFGSGTRLTVV.

V gene TRBV18 combines with J gene TRBJ2-4; possible D gene TRBD2, 6 bases. V lost 5 bases to trimming and J lost 10 bases, with 15 bases between them. The V gene's germline CDR1 is KGHSH and CDR2 LQKENI. This CDR3 is 13 amino acids long. CDR3 in DNA: TGTGCCAGCTCAGGCGGGACTGGGGAGATTCAGTACTTC. It is translated as CASSGGTGEIQYF. The full variable domain, rest sourced from reference TRBV18 and TRBJ2-4, is NAGVMQNPRHLVRRRGQEARLRCSPMKGHSHVYWYRQLPEEGLKFMVYLQKENIIDESGMPKERFSAEFPKEGPSILRIQQVVRGDSAAYFCASSGGTGEIQYFGAGTRLSVL.

The rearrangement joins TRBV7-9 to TRBJ2-1; 8 bases align to TRBD2. The CDR3 contains 15 residues. Trimming took 1 base from V and 8 from J; bases not matched to a gene: 7. From germline, CDR1 is SEHNR and CDR2 FQNEAQ (reference sequence). The CDR3 DNA sequence: TGTGCCAGCAGCTTAGGTACTAGCGGTCTCCATGAGCAGTTCTTC. Translated: CASSLGTSGLHEQFF.

This clone appeared a few times. The chain has TRBV30 and TRBJ1-2; 7 bases line up with TRBD1. This CDR3 comprises 11 residues. CDR1 GTSNPN and CDR2 SVGIG come from the germline V gene (reference sequence). Losses at the gene ends were 2 bases for V and 8 bases for J; bases not matched to a gene: 2. The CDR3 DNA sequence: TGTGCCTGGAGTAACAGGGGCGGCTACACCTTC. It is translated as CAWSNRGGYTF.

The V call is TRBV27, the J call TRBJ1-2; the match to TRBD1 covers 8 bases. The CDR3 sequence is 15 residues long. Germline lookup yields CDR1 MNHEY and CDR2 SMNVEV (reference sequence). The V gene end was trimmed by 6 bases and the J gene end by 3 bases; junction bases not matched to a gene: 9. The CDR3 sequence: CASRSEGQGYYGYTF. CDR3 coding DNA: TGTGCCAGCAGATCTGAAGGACAGGGATACTATGGCTACACCTTC.

J is TRBJ2-7 and V is TRBV5-1; D gene ambiguous. The V end was cut by 4 bases, the J end by 0 bases, with 8 bases between. The germline CDR1 and CDR2 sequences are SGHRS and YFSETQ. The CDR3 totals 13 residues. CDR3 amino acids: CASSRTTSYEQYF. In DNA, the CDR3 is TGCGCCAGCAGCCGGACGACCTCCTACGAGCAGTACTTC.